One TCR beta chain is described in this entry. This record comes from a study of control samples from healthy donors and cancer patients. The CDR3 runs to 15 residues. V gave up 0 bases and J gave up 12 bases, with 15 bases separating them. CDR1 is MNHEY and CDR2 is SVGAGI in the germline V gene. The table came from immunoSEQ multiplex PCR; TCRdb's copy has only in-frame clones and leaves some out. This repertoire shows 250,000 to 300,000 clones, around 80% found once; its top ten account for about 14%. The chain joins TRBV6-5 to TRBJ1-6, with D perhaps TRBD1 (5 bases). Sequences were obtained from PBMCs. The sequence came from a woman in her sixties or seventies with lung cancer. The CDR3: CASSYSIQATGPLHF. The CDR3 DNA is TGTGCCAGCAGTTACTCGATACAGGCCACAGGACCCCTCCACTTT.